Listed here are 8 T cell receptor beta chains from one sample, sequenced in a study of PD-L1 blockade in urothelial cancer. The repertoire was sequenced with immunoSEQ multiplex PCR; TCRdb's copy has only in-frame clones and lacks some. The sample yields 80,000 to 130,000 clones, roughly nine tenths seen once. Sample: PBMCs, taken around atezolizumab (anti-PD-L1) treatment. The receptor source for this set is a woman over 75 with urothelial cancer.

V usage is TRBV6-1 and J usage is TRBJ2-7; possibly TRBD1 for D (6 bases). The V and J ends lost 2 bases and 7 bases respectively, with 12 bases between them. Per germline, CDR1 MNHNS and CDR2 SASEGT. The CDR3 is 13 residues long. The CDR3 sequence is CASSETGSWEQYF. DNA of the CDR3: TGTGCCAGCAGTGAAACAGGGTCTTGGGAGCAGTACTTC.

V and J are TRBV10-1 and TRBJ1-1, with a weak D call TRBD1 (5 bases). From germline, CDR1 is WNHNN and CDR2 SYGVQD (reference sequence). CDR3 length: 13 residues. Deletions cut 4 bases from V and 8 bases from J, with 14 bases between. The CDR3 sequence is CASSVNTGAEAFF. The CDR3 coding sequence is TGCGCCAGCAGTGTTAATACAGGAGCCGAAGCTTTCTTT.

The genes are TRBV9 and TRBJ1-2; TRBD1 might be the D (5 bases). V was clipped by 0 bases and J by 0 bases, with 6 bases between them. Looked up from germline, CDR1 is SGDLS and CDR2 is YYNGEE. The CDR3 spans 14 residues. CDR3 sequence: CASSVGGANYGYTF. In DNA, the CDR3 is TGTGCCAGCAGCGTAGGGGGCGCTAACTATGGCTACACCTTC.

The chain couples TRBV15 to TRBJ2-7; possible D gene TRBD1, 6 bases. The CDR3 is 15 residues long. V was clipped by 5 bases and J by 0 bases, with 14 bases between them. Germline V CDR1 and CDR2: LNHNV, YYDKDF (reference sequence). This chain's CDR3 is CATSPEVGASYEQYF. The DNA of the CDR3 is TGTGCCACCAGCCCTGAGGTGGGGGCCTCCTACGAGCAGTACTTC.

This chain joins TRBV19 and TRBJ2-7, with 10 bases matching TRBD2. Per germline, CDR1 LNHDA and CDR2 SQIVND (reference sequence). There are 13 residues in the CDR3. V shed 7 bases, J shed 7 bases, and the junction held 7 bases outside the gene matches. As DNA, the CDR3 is TGTGCCAGTAACCTAGCGGGAGCGTCGGAGCAGTACTTC. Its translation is CASNLAGASEQYF.

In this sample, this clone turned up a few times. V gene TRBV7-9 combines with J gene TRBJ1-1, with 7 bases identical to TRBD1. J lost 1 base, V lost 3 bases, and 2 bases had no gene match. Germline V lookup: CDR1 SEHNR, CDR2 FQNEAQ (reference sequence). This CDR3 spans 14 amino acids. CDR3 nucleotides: TGTGCCAGCAGCTTGACAGGGACGAACACTGAAGCTTTCTTT. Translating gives CASSLTGTNTEAFF.

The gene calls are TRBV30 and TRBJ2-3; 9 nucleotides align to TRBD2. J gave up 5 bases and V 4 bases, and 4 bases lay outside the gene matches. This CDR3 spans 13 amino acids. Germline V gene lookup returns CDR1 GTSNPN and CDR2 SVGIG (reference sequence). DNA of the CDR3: TGTGCCTGGAAGCGGGAGGAGGTAGATACGCAGTATTTT. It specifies CAWKREEVDTQYF.

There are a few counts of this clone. The DNA for the CDR3 is TGTGCCAGCAGCTTGAGGCAGGGCGAAGCTTTCTTT. Amino acid sequence: CASSLRQGEAFF. The chain joins TRBV7-9 to TRBJ1-1, with D possibly matching TRBD1 (5 bases). Trimming took 3 bases from V and 8 from J, leaving 10 bases between them. The CDR3 contains 12 residues. Germline V gene lookup returns CDR1 SEHNR and CDR2 FQNEAQ (reference sequence).